The 20 T cell receptor beta chains presented below share a single source sample, sequenced in a study of blood T cell repertoires in COVID-19. Sequencing used immunoSEQ multiplex PCR; TCRdb keeps in-frame clones, though not all of them. The sample records 200,000 to 300,000 clones, nearly 85% being singletons. The material sequenced was peripheral blood. The receptors stem from a human donor in a cohort sampled during active COVID-19.

The chain has TRBV11-3 and TRBJ2-3; no firm D call. This CDR3 spans 15 amino acids. The V and J ends lost 1 base and 6 bases respectively, with 14 bases between them. The germline V gene has CDR1 SGHNT and CDR2 YENEEA. As DNA, the CDR3 is TGTGCCAGCAGCTTAGCCTATCGACTTCGGGATACGCAGTATTTT. This sequence encodes CASSLAYRLRDTQYF.

The V gene is TRBV5-1, the J gene TRBJ1-1; 7 positions match TRBD1. Germline CDR1 SGHRS, CDR2 YFSETQ. The CDR3 covers 16 residues. The J segment lost 4 bases and the V segment lost 4 bases, leaving 13 bases of the junction unmatched. The CDR3 reads CASSLGYRGEGTEAFF. In DNA form, the CDR3 reads TGCGCCAGCAGCCTCGGTTACAGGGGAGAAGGCACTGAAGCTTTCTTT. The full variable domain, completed using reference TRBV5-1 and TRBJ1-1, is KAGVTQTPRYLIKTRGQQVTLSCSPISGHRSVSWYQQTPGQGLQFLFEYFSETQRNKGNFPGRFSGRQFSNSRSEMNVSTLELGDSALYLCASSLGYRGEGTEAFFGQGTRLTVV.

As concerns this clone: Other DNA sequences in this specimen translate into the identical CDR3. The chain carries TRBV6-2 or TRBV6-3 and TRBJ2-5; 12 bases are a match to TRBD2. CDR3 length: 16 amino acids. The V gene end was trimmed by 2 bases and the J gene end by 5 bases; junction bases not matched to a gene: 6. Germline V lookup: CDR1 MNHEY, CDR2 SVGEGT. The CDR3 DNA reads TGTGCCAGCAGTTACCCCGGGACTAGCGGGCGGGAGACCCAGTACTTC. Encoded protein: CASSYPGTSGRETQYF.

The chain joins TRBV7-2 to TRBJ1-4; a possible D gene is TRBD1 (6 bases). Trimming stripped 6 bases from V and 0 bases from J, with 11 bases between. The CDR3 is 15 amino acids. Germline CDR1 and CDR2: SGHTA and FQGNSA. The CDR3 loop reads CASRRNRATNEKLFF. The CDR3 region has the DNA TGTGCCAGCAGAAGGAACAGGGCAACTAATGAAAAACTGTTTTTT. Drawing the rest from reference TRBV7-2 and TRBJ1-4, the complete variable domain is GAGVSQSPSNKVTEKGKDVELRCDPISGHTALYWYRQSLGQGLEFLIYFQGNSAPDKSGLPSDRFSAERTGGSVSTLTIQRTQQEDSAVYLCASRRNRATNEKLFFGSGTQLSVL.

V gene TRBV12-3 or TRBV12-4 combines with J gene TRBJ1-1; D ambiguous. The CDR3 is 13 residues long. Trimming shortened V by 11 bases and J by 0 bases, and 13 bases separated the two germline ends. CDR3 sequence: CADSEPMNTEAFF. The CDR3 region has the DNA TGTGCCGACTCGGAACCCATGAACACTGAAGCTTTCTTT.

This clone was recorded once. This chain connects TRBV5-6 to TRBJ2-3; D not certain. This CDR3 has 14 amino acids. From germline, CDR1 is SGHDT and CDR2 YYEEEE. Deletions cut 4 bases from V and 2 bases from J, with 11 bases between. DNA of the CDR3: TGTGCCAGCAGCGCTAGTCACGTCACAGATACGCAGTATTTT. Protein product: CASSASHVTDTQYF.

The chain recombines TRBV10-3 with TRBJ2-1; 7 bases are a match to TRBD1. Looked up from germline, CDR1 is ENHRY and CDR2 is SYGVKD. The CDR3 is 12 amino acids. V dropped 2 bases and J dropped 10; count of bases not matched to a gene: 2. CDR3 nucleotide sequence: TGTGCCATCAGTGAGCAGGACAGGGAGCAGTTCTTC. Its translation: CAISEQDREQFF.

This chain links TRBV7-9 with TRBJ2-3; 8 nucleotides match TRBD1. Trimming at V came to 5 bases and at J to 1 base, leaving 5 bases not matched to a gene. The CDR3 is made up of 15 amino acids. Per germline, CDR1 SEHNR and CDR2 FQNEAQ (reference sequence). The CDR3 reads CASSETGQGTDTQYF. The CDR3, as DNA: TGTGCCAGCAGCGAGACGGGACAGGGCACAGATACGCAGTATTTT. Combining the CDR3 with reference TRBV7-9 and TRBJ2-3 gives the whole variable domain DTGVSQNPRHKITKRGQNVTFRCDPISEHNRLYWYRQTLGQGPEFLTYFQNEAQLEKSRLLSDRFSAERPKGSFSTLEIQRTEQGDSAMYLCASSETGQGTDTQYFGPGTRLTVL.

Comments on this clone: The same CDR3 is also encoded by other DNA sequences in this sample. This rearrangement joins TRBV5-1 to TRBJ1-1, with unresolved D. The CDR3 contains 13 residues. Trimming took 0 bases from V and 7 from J, leaving 10 bases between them. Germline V gene lookup returns CDR1 SGHRS and CDR2 YFSETQ. In DNA, the CDR3 is TGCGCCAGCAGCTTGGGCCAGGATATTGAAGCTTTCTTT. Protein product: CASSLGQDIEAFF.

V is TRBV11-2 and J is TRBJ2-3; 8 nucleotides agree with TRBD2. V shed 5 bases, J shed 3 bases, and the junction held 10 bases outside the gene matches. CDR3 size: 16 residues. Germline-derived CDR1 and CDR2 are SGHAT and FQNNGV. DNA for the CDR3: TGTGCCAGCAGCCAGAACCGGGGGGGGCGGACAGATACGCAGTATTTT. Translated: CASSQNRGGRTDTQYF.

The rearrangement uses TRBV4-1 and TRBJ2-1, with 7 bases matching TRBD2. Germline-derived CDR1 and CDR2 are MGHRA and YSYEKL. V lost 0 bases, J lost 9 bases, and 11 bases stayed unmatched. The CDR3 sequence is 16 residues long. In DNA form, the CDR3 reads TGCGCCAGCAGCCAAGAGACAGCGGGACTGATGGGTGAGCAGTTCTTC. Amino acid sequence: CASSQETAGLMGEQFF.

The chain is built from TRBV15 and TRBJ2-7, with D maybe TRBD1 (5 bases). CDR3 length: 14 residues. V was cut by 4 bases and J by 4 bases, with 14 bases left in between. The germline CDR1 and CDR2 sequences are LNHNV and YYDKDF (reference sequence). CDR3 DNA: TGTGCCACCAGCACCTTTCCCGACAGTTACGAGCAGTACTTC. It specifies CATSTFPDSYEQYF.

This chain uses TRBV7-2 with TRBJ1-3; D gene uncertain. V lost 0 bases to trimming and J lost 3 bases, with 3 bases between them. Looked up from germline, CDR1 is SGHTA and CDR2 is FQGNSA. The CDR3 is 13 amino acids. The CDR3 is CASSLASGNTIYF. As DNA, the CDR3 is TGTGCCAGCAGCTTAGCCAGTGGAAACACCATATATTTT.

As DNA, the CDR3 is TGTGCCAGCAGCTCCAGAGGGAATGAGCAGTTCTTC. It is translated as CASSSRGNEQFF. The J gene is TRBJ2-1, the V gene TRBV13; D is possibly TRBD2 (5 bases). Germline assignment: CDR1 PRHDT and CDR2 FYEKMQ (reference sequence). The CDR3 sequence is 12 residues long. V dropped 4 bases and J dropped 7 bases, with 8 bases sitting between them.

The genes are TRBV5-4 and TRBJ2-7; 12 bases line up with TRBD2. Per the germline V gene, CDR1 is SGHNT and CDR2 is YYREEE (reference sequence). The CDR3 covers 16 residues. J gave up 6 bases and V 4 bases, and 11 bases lay outside the gene matches. The CDR3 loop is CASSTALAGGPGEQYF. Written as DNA, the CDR3 is TGTGCCAGCAGCACAGCCCTAGCGGGGGGGCCGGGCGAGCAGTACTTC.

This chain connects TRBV24-1 to TRBJ2-2, with 7 bases fitting TRBD1. Per germline, CDR1 KGHDR and CDR2 SFDVKD. There are 15 residues in the CDR3. The trim removed 8 bases at V and 0 bases at J, leaving 5 bases unmatched. Here the CDR3 DNA reads TGTGCCACCAATGAGGGGGCGGCGAACACCGGGGAGCTGTTTTTT. Encoded protein: CATNEGAANTGELFF.

This sequence joins TRBV30 and TRBJ1-2; D gene ambiguous. The length of the CDR3 is 18 residues. Germline V lookup: CDR1 GTSNPN, CDR2 SVGIG (reference sequence). Trimming shortened V by 0 bases and J by 3 bases, and 23 bases separated the two germline ends. The CDR3 nucleotides are TGTGCCTGGAGTGTACTTCGTCGGACGGCGGGTCGTGACTATGGCTACACCTTC. Protein: CAWSVLRRTAGRDYGYTF.

This clone was detected only once. The chain joins TRBV19 to TRBJ1-6; D gene ambiguous. Trimming removed 0 bases from V and 14 bases from J, with 17 bases in between. Germline V gene sequence: CDR1 LNHDA, CDR2 SQIVND (reference sequence). The CDR3 consists of 15 residues. The CDR3 sequence is CASSIEVAGSEALHF. In DNA, the CDR3 is TGTGCCAGTAGTATAGAGGTTGCTGGTTCCGAGGCCCTCCACTTT.

The genes are TRBV2 and TRBJ2-1; 13 bases are shared with TRBD2. The CDR3 extends over 13 amino acids. The junction had 2 bases not matched to a gene; V was cut back by 8 bases and J by 7 bases. The germline gives CDR1 SNHLY, CDR2 FYNNEI. The CDR3 spells CASRTSGGNEQFF. The CDR3 DNA is TGTGCCAGCCGGACTAGCGGGGGTAATGAGCAGTTCTTC.

This chain uses TRBV28 with TRBJ1-3, with 7 nucleotides matching TRBD1. The V segment lost 6 bases and the J segment 4 bases; nucleotides outside the gene matches: 9. Germline loops: CDR1 MDHEN, CDR2 SYDVKM. The CDR3 is 15 amino acids. CDR3: CASRLTGLNGNTIYF. The DNA for the CDR3 is TGTGCCAGCAGGCTGACAGGGCTAAACGGAAACACCATATATTTT. The full variable domain, rest sourced from reference TRBV28 and TRBJ1-3, is DVKVTQSSRYLVKRTGEKVFLECVQDMDHENMFWYRQDPGLGLRLIYFSYDVKMKEKGDIPEGYSVSREKKERFSLILESASTNQTSMYLCASRLTGLNGNTIYFGEGSWLTVV.